This is a list of T cell receptor beta chains from one sample in a study of blood T cells in healthy people across ages. TCRdb processed the 5' RACE reads anew with MiXCR; each CDR3 protein has one entry. The sample has some 1.4 million distinct CDR3 sequences, approximately 40% seen once. The source material was blood. These receptors originate from a woman between 18 and 29 years old in good health. Both conserved end residues are part of each CDR3. Fields, in order: D gene, V gene, clone size, J gene, CDR3 protein, CDR3 DNA. The D gene is left open where the match is weak. Size is omitted from some rows. Given values are once, few, many or a class for expanded clones.

TRBD1	TRBV29-1	.	TRBJ2-7	CSVAGTGAYNEQYF	TGCAGCGTAGCCGGGACAGGGGCCTACAATGAGCAGTACTTC
.	TRBV4-1	.	TRBJ2-7	CASSQLLTGTHEQYF	TGCGCCAGCAGCCAACTTTTAACCGGGACCCACGAGCAGTACTTC
TRBD2	TRBV3-1	.	TRBJ2-4	CASSQDAGQREQYF	TGTGCCAGCAGCCAAGACGCCGGGCAGCGGGAGCAGTACTTC
.	TRBV21-1	few	TRBJ2-5	CASSNAGQGGSQYF	TGTGCCAGCAGCAATGCCGGACAGGGGGGATCGCAGTACTTC
.	TRBV28	.	TRBJ2-5	CASSPLWQTQYF	TGTGCCAGCAGCCCACTATGGCAGACCCAGTACTTC
.	TRBV12-5	.	TRBJ1-2	CASGKDSVNYGYTF	TGTGCTAGTGGTAAGGACAGCGTTAACTATGGCTACACCTTC
.	TRBV6-6	few	TRBJ1-1	CASSSVGGTEAFF	TGTGCCAGCAGTAGCGTGGGAGGCACTGAAGCTTTCTTT
.	TRBV20-1	few	TRBJ2-7	CSARDPHYEQYF	TGCAGTGCTCGGGACCCGCACTACGAGCAGTACTTC
TRBD2	TRBV6-1	.	TRBJ2-5	CASSRPGTSGRKETQYF	TGTGCCAGCAGTCGGCCCGGGACTAGCGGGAGGAAGGAGACCCAGTACTTC
TRBD1	TRBV27	.	TRBJ2-7	CASSFPLGQGAYEQYF	TGTGCCAGCAGTTTTCCCCTGGGACAGGGGGCTTACGAGCAGTACTTC
.	TRBV6-6	.	TRBJ1-1	CASSNPGLKTSEAFF	TGTGCCAGCAGTAATCCGGGACTTAAAACATCTGAAGCTTTCTTT
TRBD1	TRBV7-2	.	TRBJ2-7	CASSLGTGLMRNEQYF	TGTGCCAGCAGCTTGGGGACAGGCCTGATGAGGAACGAGCAGTACTTC
TRBD2	TRBV4-1	few	TRBJ2-1	CASSQGPSAGAYNEQFF	TGCGCCAGCAGCCAAGGACCCTCAGCGGGAGCCTACAATGAGCAGTTCTTC
TRBD1	TRBV6-5	.	TRBJ1-5	CASSTEDRQIRGQPQHF	TGTGCCAGCAGTACCGAGGACAGGCAAATAAGAGGTCAGCCCCAGCATTTT
.	TRBV12-3/TRBV12-4	.	TRBJ1-2	CASHVHGGPYGYTF	TGTGCCAGCCACGTTCACGGGGGGCCCTATGGCTACACCTTC
TRBD2	TRBV11-2	few	TRBJ2-7	CASSLRDKGLAEPYEQYF	TGTGCCAGCAGCTTACGGGACAAAGGACTAGCCGAACCCTACGAGCAGTACTTC
.	TRBV28	.	TRBJ1-5	CASSSTGVPQPQHF	TGTGCCAGCAGTTCGACAGGCGTGCCTCAGCCCCAGCATTTT
.	TRBV20-1	.	TRBJ2-7	CSARPQGRGAYEQYF	TGCAGTGCTAGACCTCAAGGGCGGGGAGCCTACGAGCAGTACTTC
.	TRBV20-1	.	TRBJ2-3	CSASFWGNTDTQYF	TGCAGTGCCTCCTTCTGGGGGAACACAGATACGCAGTATTTT
TRBD1	TRBV12-3/TRBV12-4	.	TRBJ1-2	CASRGRQGSYGYTF	TGTGCCAGCAGGGGTCGACAGGGGAGCTATGGCTACACCTTC
.	TRBV12-3/TRBV12-4	few	TRBJ2-3	CASSQPGYPLYF	TGTGCCAGCAGCCAACCGGGGTACCCACTGTATTTT
.	TRBV20-1	few	TRBJ2-7	CSARDPVRVGSYEQYF	TGCAGTGCTAGAGATCCAGTGCGGGTTGGCTCCTACGAGCAGTACTTC
TRBD2	TRBV20-1	few	TRBJ2-7	CSASGTSGSNEQYF	TGCAGTGCTTCCGGGACTAGCGGGAGCAACGAGCAGTACTTC
.	TRBV4-1	few	TRBJ1-5	CASSPTELSSVNQPQHF	TGCGCCAGCAGCCCGACAGAGCTGAGTTCCGTCAATCAGCCCCAGCATTTT
TRBD2	TRBV6-1	.	TRBJ2-1	CASSPRKRLAGINEQFF	TGTGCCAGCAGCCCGAGGAAACGACTAGCGGGGATCAATGAGCAGTTCTTC
.	TRBV7-8	.	TRBJ1-1	CASSLVVGSTEAFF	TGTGCCAGCAGCTTAGTCGTGGGATCCACTGAAGCTTTCTTT
.	TRBV12-3/TRBV12-4	few	TRBJ1-2	CASRGVSLGYGYTF	TGTGCCAGCAGAGGGGTTAGTTTGGGCTATGGCTACACCTTC
.	TRBV6-1	.	TRBJ2-3	CASSELGGRSDTQYF	TGTGCCAGCAGTGAATTAGGGGGTCGATCAGATACGCAGTATTTT
.	TRBV4-1	.	TRBJ2-7	CASSPRVTGSYEQYF	TGCGCCAGCAGCCCTAGGGTTACAGGCTCCTACGAGCAGTACTTC
.	TRBV5-1	.	TRBJ2-3	CASSYDIDLTDTQYF	TGCGCCAGCAGCTACGACATTGATCTCACAGATACGCAGTATTTT
TRBD2	TRBV15	.	TRBJ2-1	CATSRGGLAEQFF	TGTGCCACCAGCAGAGGAGGACTAGCTGAGCAGTTCTTC
.	TRBV6-1	few	TRBJ2-7	CASSDPGLSSYEQYF	TGTGCCAGCAGTGACCCGGGACTGAGCTCCTACGAGCAGTACTTC
.	TRBV28	few	TRBJ2-7	CASSLNLGRDSYEQYF	TGTGCCAGCAGTTTAAATCTCGGTAGGGACTCCTACGAGCAGTACTTC
.	TRBV3-1	.	TRBJ2-1	CASSPISGAYSYNGQFF	TGTGCCAGCAGCCCGATCTCAGGGGCCTACTCCTACAATGGGCAGTTCTTC
.	TRBV3-1	few	TRBJ2-4	CASSQVAVGLAKNIQYF	TGTGCCAGCAGCCAGGTAGCGGTCGGCTTAGCCAAAAACATTCAGTACTTC
.	TRBV27	.	TRBJ1-4	CASSLSIREKLFF	TGTGCCAGCAGTTTATCGATACGGGAAAAACTGTTTTTT
TRBD1	TRBV20-1	.	TRBJ2-5	CSARDRGPGETQYF	TGCAGTGCTAGGGACAGGGGGCCTGGAGAGACCCAGTACTTC
.	TRBV14	.	TRBJ2-3	CASSQDEGRSPTDTQYF	TGTGCCAGCAGCCAAGATGAGGGGCGCTCCCCCACAGATACGCAGTATTTT
.	TRBV7-9	.	TRBJ2-7	CASSLEAAGPSYEQYF	TGTGCCAGCAGCTTAGAGGCGGCCGGCCCTTCCTACGAGCAGTACTTC
TRBD1	TRBV20-1	few	TRBJ1-1	CSARDQGTGAIEAFF	TGCAGTGCTAGAGATCAAGGGACAGGGGCCATTGAAGCTTTCTTT
TRBD1	TRBV28	few	TRBJ2-7	CASNGARGPYEQYF	TGTGCCAGCAATGGGGCAAGGGGGCCCTACGAGCAGTACTTC
.	TRBV20-1	.	TRBJ2-1	CSALRGSEQFF	TGCAGTGCTCTCAGGGGTAGTGAGCAGTTCTTC
.	TRBV9	few	TRBJ2-3	CASSVLISTGTDTQYF	TGTGCCAGCAGCGTATTAATCTCGACCGGTACAGATACGCAGTATTTT
.	TRBV3-1	few	TRBJ1-4	CASSQAIGSSEKLFF	TGTGCCAGCAGCCAAGCTATAGGAAGTAGTGAAAAACTGTTTTTT
.	TRBV29-1	few	TRBJ2-3	CSGRDTGWDTQYF	TGCAGCGGACGGGACACTGGCTGGGATACGCAGTATTTT
.	TRBV4-2	.	TRBJ2-1	CASSQDLTSSYNEQFF	TGTGCCAGCAGCCAAGATTTAACTAGCTCCTACAATGAGCAGTTCTTC
.	TRBV12-3/TRBV12-4	few	TRBJ2-1	CATHNEQFF	TGTGCCACCCACAATGAGCAGTTCTTC
TRBD1	TRBV3-1	many	TRBJ1-1	CASSRTGVETEAFF	TGTGCCAGCAGCAGGACAGGGGTTGAGACTGAAGCTTTCTTT
TRBD1	TRBV27	.	TRBJ2-5	CASTRTDRGVQYF	TGTGCCAGTACCCGCACCGACAGGGGGGTACAGTACTTC
TRBD1	TRBV10-2	few	TRBJ1-5	CASSPGQGTPQHF	TGCGCCAGCAGCCCGGGACAGGGGACGCCCCAGCATTTT
.	TRBV18	.	TRBJ2-4	CASSHDRTKNIQYF	TGTGCCAGCTCCCACGACAGGACCAAAAACATTCAGTACTTC
.	TRBV30	.	TRBJ2-3	CAWTGRNTQYF	TGTGCCTGGACAGGGAGGAATACGCAGTATTTT
.	TRBV9	.	TRBJ1-5	CASSPRWGLGQPQHF	TGTGCCAGCAGCCCCCGTTGGGGCTTAGGTCAGCCCCAGCATTTT
TRBD2	TRBV29-1	few	TRBJ2-1	CSGGLAARGDEQFF	TGCAGCGGGGGACTAGCGGCACGGGGGGATGAGCAGTTCTTC
TRBD2	TRBV13	.	TRBJ2-1	CASSSLLAGGNNEQFF	TGTGCCAGCAGCTCCCTGTTAGCGGGAGGGAACAATGAGCAGTTCTTC
TRBD2	TRBV9	few	TRBJ2-7	CASSVRASGGSYEQYF	TGTGCCAGCAGCGTAAGGGCTAGCGGGGGCTCCTACGAGCAGTACTTC
TRBD2	TRBV7-2	.	TRBJ2-3	CASSLGLAGLGDTQYF	TGTGCCAGCAGCTTGGGACTAGCCGGGTTAGGAGATACGCAGTATTTT
TRBD1	TRBV27	few	TRBJ1-2	CASRRTGANYGYTF	TGTGCCAGCAGGAGGACAGGGGCTAACTATGGCTACACCTTC
.	TRBV9	.	TRBJ1-5	CASSVDDSRAHQPQHF	TGTGCCAGCAGCGTAGATGACTCCCGGGCTCATCAGCCCCAGCATTTT
.	TRBV20-1	few	TRBJ1-1	CSARNLPNTEAFF	TGCAGTGCTAGAAACCTGCCAAACACTGAAGCTTTCTTT